The clone carrying this T cell receptor beta chain came up many times. This sample is drawn from a study of T cells in Graves' hyperthyroidism and ophthalmopathy. TCR beta CDR3 region amplification was performed from RNA transcripts. With the HTBI primer set, the TCR CDR3 went through a first round of RT-PCR. MiXCR, run by TCRdb on the multiplex PCR reads, gives a single entry per CDR3 protein. Of hundreds of thousands of distinct CDR3 sequences listed, roughly 16% are singletons. The V gene lost 3 bases and the J gene lost 6 bases, with 9 bases spanning the gap. The CDR3 is made up of 12 amino acids. Germline CDR1 reads SGHAT; CDR2 reads FQNNGV.

Source material: blood. V is TRBV11-2 and J is TRBJ2-7; no clear D. The clonotype originates from a woman in her 30s with Graves' hyperthyroidism. The CDR3 DNA follows: TGTGCCAGCAGCTTTTTAGTAGGCGAGCAGTACTTC. Its translation: CASSFLVGEQYF.